What follows describes a single T cell receptor (beta chain). The data were obtained in a study of blood T cell repertoires in COVID-19. Assay used: immunoSEQ multiplex PCR; TCRdb lists only in-frame clones, some missing. This sample has 120,000 to 150,000 clones, with approximately 90% found just once. Clinical history as reported by participants underpinned cohort assignment. Germline assignment: CDR1 MNHEY and CDR2 SVGAGI. The junction had 8 bases not matched to a gene; V was cut back by 0 bases and J by 8 bases. CDR3 size: 16 residues. The specimen sequenced was PBMCs or T cells enriched from blood (not recorded which). The clonotype originates from a woman aged 25 to 39 with acute COVID-19. The rearrangement joins TRBV6-5 to TRBJ2-1, with 9 bases that match TRBD2. The CDR3 loop reads CASSYSNAGGPYEQFF. The CDR3 DNA reads TGTGCCAGCAGTTACTCGAACGCGGGAGGGCCGTATGAGCAGTTCTTC.